Listed below are T cell receptor beta chains from one sample, sequenced in a study of identical twins. Via MiXCR, TCRdb re-called the 5' RACE reads, giving one row per CDR3 protein. Among about 1.7 million distinct CDR3 sequences, roughly a third were seen once, and the ten largest hold around 0.3%. Material: cord blood. These receptors originate from a newborn girl in good health. The CDR3 runs from the conserved cysteine through the conserved F or W. The D gene is left open where the match is weak. Not every row has a clone size; where given, it reads once, few, many or a size class.

cdr3_aa	cdr3_nt	clone_size	v_call	j_call	d_call
CASNPGQGSSSPLHF	TGTGCCAGCAACCCCGGACAGGGATCGAGTTCACCCCTCCACTTT	NA	TRBV6-1	TRBJ1-6	TRBD1
CASSLGHNTPYEQYF	TGCGCCAGCAGCTTGGGACACAATACCCCTTACGAGCAGTACTTC	many	TRBV5-1	TRBJ2-7	NA
CASSLNGLAGGPYNEQFF	TGTGCCAGCAGTTTAAACGGACTAGCGGGAGGGCCTTACAATGAGCAGTTCTTC	few	TRBV12-3/TRBV12-4	TRBJ2-1	TRBD2
CASSQGAGAGDTRYF	TGTGCCAGCAGCCAGGGAGCGGGGGCGGGAGATACGCGGTATTTT	NA	TRBV4-2	TRBJ2-3	TRBD2
CASSQAASSKNIQYF	TGTGCCAGCAGCCAAGCGGCGAGTTCCAAAAACATTCAGTACTTC	few	TRBV4-2	TRBJ2-4	NA
CASSEGDRGRYEQYF	TGTGCCAGCAGTGAAGGGGACAGGGGACGCTACGAGCAGTACTTC	few	TRBV6-1	TRBJ2-7	TRBD1
CASSLQGTADTDTQYF	TGTGCCAGCAGTTTACAAGGGACGGCAGACACAGATACGCAGTATTTT	NA	TRBV28	TRBJ2-3	NA
CASSRLAKEKLFF	TGTGCCAGCAGCAGACTAGCGAAAGAAAAACTGTTTTTT	NA	TRBV11-2	TRBJ1-4	NA
CASSLGSPTANEQYF	TGCGCCAGCAGCTTGGGTTCCCCTACCGCCAATGAGCAGTACTTC	NA	TRBV5-1	TRBJ2-4	NA
CSANPDPLNEQFF	TGCAGTGCTAACCCCGACCCCCTCAATGAGCAGTTCTTC	NA	TRBV20-1	TRBJ2-1	NA
CSAASETQYF	TGCAGTGCAGCTAGCGAGACCCAGTACTTC	NA	TRBV20-1	TRBJ2-5	NA
CASSVATIWSNEQFF	TGTGCCAGCAGCGTAGCGACTATTTGGAGCAATGAGCAGTTCTTC	NA	TRBV9	TRBJ2-1	NA
CSASTRLHSYNEQFF	TGCAGTGCTAGTACGAGACTCCACTCCTACAATGAGCAGTTCTTC	once	TRBV20-1	TRBJ2-1	NA
CAISEGTPTYEQYF	TGTGCCATCAGTGAGGGGACACCTACCTACGAGCAGTACTTC	many	TRBV10-3	TRBJ2-7	NA
CASSQTVTGLAGGSSYNEQFF	TGTGCCAGCAGCCAAACTGTAACCGGGCTAGCGGGGGGAAGCTCCTACAATGAGCAGTTCTTC	NA	TRBV3-1	TRBJ2-1	TRBD2
CASSFRGVKVDEQFF	TGTGCCAGCAGCTTCCGGGGGGTCAAGGTGGATGAGCAGTTCTTC	NA	TRBV5-6	TRBJ2-1	TRBD2
CASSYSWTSTDTQYF	TGTGCCAGCAGTTACTCATGGACTAGCACAGATACGCAGTATTTT	once	TRBV6-2/TRBV6-3	TRBJ2-3	NA
CASRTSGGASYNEQFF	TGTGCCAGCAGAACTAGCGGGGGGGCCTCCTACAATGAGCAGTTCTTC	few	TRBV12-3/TRBV12-4	TRBJ2-1	TRBD2
CASSQGTVSYNEQFF	TGTGCCAGCAGCCAAGGGACCGTCTCCTACAATGAGCAGTTCTTC	NA	TRBV4-2	TRBJ2-1	NA